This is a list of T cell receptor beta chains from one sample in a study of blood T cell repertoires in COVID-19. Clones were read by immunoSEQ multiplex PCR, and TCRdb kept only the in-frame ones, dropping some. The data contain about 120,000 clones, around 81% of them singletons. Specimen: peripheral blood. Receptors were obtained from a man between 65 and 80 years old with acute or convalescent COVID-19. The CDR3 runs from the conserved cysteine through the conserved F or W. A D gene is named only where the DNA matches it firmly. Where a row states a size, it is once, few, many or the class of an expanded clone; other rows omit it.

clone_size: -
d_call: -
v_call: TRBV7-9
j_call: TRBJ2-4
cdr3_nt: TGTGCCAGCAGCTCCACGGAGGGCATTCAGTACTTC
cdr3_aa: CASSSTEGIQYF

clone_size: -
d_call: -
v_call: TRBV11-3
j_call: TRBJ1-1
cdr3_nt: TGTGCCAGCAGCTTAGGTAGCAGGGTGGAAGCTTTCTTT
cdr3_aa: CASSLGSRVEAFF

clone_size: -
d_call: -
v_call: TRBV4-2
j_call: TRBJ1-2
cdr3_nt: TGTGCCAGCAGCCCCCGGGACAACCCACTTGGCTACACCTTC
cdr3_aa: CASSPRDNPLGYTF

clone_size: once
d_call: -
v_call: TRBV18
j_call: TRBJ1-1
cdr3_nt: TGTGCCAGCTCACCACTGGAAGGGGGCACTGAAGCTTTCTTT
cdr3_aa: CASSPLEGGTEAFF

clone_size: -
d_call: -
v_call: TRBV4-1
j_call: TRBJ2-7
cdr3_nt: TGCGCCAGCAGCCACACTACCTACGAGCAGTACTTC
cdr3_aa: CASSHTTYEQYF

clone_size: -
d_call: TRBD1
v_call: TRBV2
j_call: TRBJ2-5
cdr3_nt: TGTGCCAGCTCAATTGACAGGGCTGATGGAGAGACCCAGTACTTC
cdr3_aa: CASSIDRADGETQYF

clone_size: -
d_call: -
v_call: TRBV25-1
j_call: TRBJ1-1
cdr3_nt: TGTGCCAGCAGTGTTGGAGGGTTGATGAACACTGAAGCTTTCTTT
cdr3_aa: CASSVGGLMNTEAFF

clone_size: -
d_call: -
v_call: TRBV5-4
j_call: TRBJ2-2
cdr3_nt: TGTGCCAGCAGTGGAGGAAATCCGAGCACCGGGGAGCTGTTTTTT
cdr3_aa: CASSGGNPSTGELFF

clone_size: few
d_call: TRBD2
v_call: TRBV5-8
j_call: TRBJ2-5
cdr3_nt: TGTGCCAGCAGCTCTCGGACTAGCGGTTTAGGAGAGACCCAGTACTTC
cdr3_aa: CASSSRTSGLGETQYF

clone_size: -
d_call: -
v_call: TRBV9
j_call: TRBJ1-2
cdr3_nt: TGTGCCAGCAGCGTAGACTTTAACTATGGCTACACCTTC
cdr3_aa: CASSVDFNYGYTF

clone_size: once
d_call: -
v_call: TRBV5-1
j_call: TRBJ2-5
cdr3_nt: TGCGCCAGCAGCCCCAGGGGTGGGGGCGAGACCCAGTACTTC
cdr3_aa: CASSPRGGGETQYF

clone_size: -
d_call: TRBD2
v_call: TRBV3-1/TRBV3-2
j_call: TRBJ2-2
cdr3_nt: TGTGCCAGCAGCCCCCCGGGACTAGCGGGCACCGGGGAGCTGTTTTTT
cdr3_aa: CASSPPGLAGTGELFF

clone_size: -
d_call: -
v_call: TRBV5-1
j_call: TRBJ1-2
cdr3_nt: TGCGCCAGCAGCTTGTCCCTATCTGGCTACACCTTC
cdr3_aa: CASSLSLSGYTF

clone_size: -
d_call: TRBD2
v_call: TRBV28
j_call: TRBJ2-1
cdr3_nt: TGTGCCAGCAGTTTAGTGGGACTAGCAGCCAATGAGCAGTTCTTC
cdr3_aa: CASSLVGLAANEQFF

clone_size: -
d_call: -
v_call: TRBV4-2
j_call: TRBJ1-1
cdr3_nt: TGTGCCAGCAGCCAAGCCAGGCGAAACATGAACACTGAAGCTTTCTTT
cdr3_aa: CASSQARRNMNTEAFF

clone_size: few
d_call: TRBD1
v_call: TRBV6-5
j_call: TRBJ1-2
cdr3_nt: TGTGCCAGCGCGGGACAGGGGGCTGGCTACACCTTC
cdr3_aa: CASAGQGAGYTF

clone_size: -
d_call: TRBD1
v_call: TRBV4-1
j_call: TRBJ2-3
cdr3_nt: TGCGCCAGCAGGACAGGGACGGACACAGATACGCAGTATTTT
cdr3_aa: CASRTGTDTDTQYF

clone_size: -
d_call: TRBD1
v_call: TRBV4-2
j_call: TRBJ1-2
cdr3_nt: TGTGCCAGCAGCCCGACCTTAGACAGGGGAAGTTATGGCTACACCTTC
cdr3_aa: CASSPTLDRGSYGYTF